One sample yielded the 4 T cell receptor beta chains listed below, sequenced in a study of radiation and T cells in renal cell carcinoma. Time point in this sample: blood 2 weeks post-SBRT. The treatment was: 15 Gy SBRT to primary tumor, nephrectomy 4 weeks later. Clones were sequenced by immunoSEQ multiplex PCR, and TCRdb holds only the in-frame ones, with some missing. The sample shows around 120,000 clones, approximately 75% of them seen only once. Material: blood, obtained from a patient whose treatment included radiotherapy and nephrectomy. The receptors shown here come from a woman in her fifties or sixties with renal cell carcinoma.

This sequence joins TRBV5-1 and TRBJ1-2; D perhaps matches TRBD1 (5 bases). The CDR3 has 15 amino acids. V was pared by 1 base and J by 6 bases, with 16 bases between. Germline V gene sequence: CDR1 SGHRS, CDR2 YFSETQ. Here the CDR3 DNA reads TGCGCCAGCAGCTTGTCTCCACAGGATTTGGATGGCTACACCTTC. Amino acid sequence: CASSLSPQDLDGYTF.

The chain joins TRBV5-4 to TRBJ2-5; possibly TRBD1 for D (5 bases). Trimming stripped 2 bases from V and 1 base from J, with 9 bases between. The germline gives CDR1 SGHNT, CDR2 YYREEE (reference sequence). This CDR3 has 14 residues. In nucleotides, the CDR3 is TGTGCCAGCAGCTTAACAGGATTCCAAGAGACCCAGTACTTC. Translated, it gives CASSLTGFQETQYF.

The gene calls are TRBV19 and TRBJ1-2; D is undetermined. This CDR3 region has 14 residues. V lost 1 base to trimming and J lost 1 base, with 7 bases between them. Germline CDR1 reads LNHDA; CDR2 reads SQIVND (reference sequence). The CDR3 nucleotides are TGTGCCAGTAGTATAGGTAATCATAACTATGGCTACACCTTC. Translation: CASSIGNHNYGYTF.

CDR3 in amino acids: CASSHSDSNYGYTF. The CDR3 DNA reads as TGCGCCAGCAGCCACTCCGACAGCAACTATGGCTACACCTTC. This chain links TRBV5-1 with TRBJ1-2; D is perhaps TRBD1 (5 bases). The germline V gene has CDR1 SGHRS and CDR2 YFSETQ. V was cut by 4 bases and J by 2 bases, with 12 bases left in between. The CDR3 is 14 residues long.